The 6 T cell receptor beta chains presented below share a single source sample, sequenced in a study of vaccination effects on CD4 cells after COVID-19. Expansion with viral peptide pools was applied to antigen-specific CD4+ T cells by the ViraFEST assay prior to sequencing. Culture proceeded for nine to ten days, and CD4+ T cells were then isolated. The vaccine given was either BNT162b2 or mRNA-1273, in two doses. Measured with immunoSEQ multiplex PCR; TCRdb has only the in-frame clones, and not every one. Here the sample spans some 29,000 clones, approximately 64% being singletons. Their antigens remain unidentified. The specimen was CD4+ T cells from PBMCs cultured with SARS-CoV-2 spike peptides, collected after COVID-19 vaccination. The source of these receptors is a human donor who received a COVID-19 vaccine.

This clone appeared a single time. The chain uses TRBV11-2 and TRBJ2-5, with TRBD2 matching over 10 bases. CDR1 is SGHAT, CDR2 FQNNGV, per germline. V dropped 0 bases and J dropped 2; count of bases not matched to a gene: 12. CDR3 length: 19 residues. The CDR3 sequence is CASSLDWVGTSAQQETQYF. The CDR3 DNA is TGTGCCAGCAGCTTAGATTGGGTTGGGACTAGCGCCCAACAAGAGACCCAGTACTTC.

The V and J genes are TRBV18 and TRBJ1-2, with 8 bases aligning to TRBD1. Germline trimming cut 0 bases from V and 0 bases from J; bases unmatched to any gene: 0. The CDR3 is made up of 15 amino acids. Germline-derived CDR1 and CDR2 are KGHSH and LQKENI. CDR3 nucleotides: TGTGCCAGCTCACCACCGACAGGGGCTAACTATGGCTACACCTTC. Translating it yields CASSPPTGANYGYTF.

The chain employs TRBV7-2 and TRBJ1-4; tentative D call: TRBD1 (5 bases). The CDR3 runs to 15 residues. Germline V gene sequence: CDR1 SGHTA, CDR2 FQGNSA. Trimming removed 0 bases from V and 7 bases from J, with 12 bases in between. Here the CDR3 DNA reads TGTGCCAGCAGCTTAGCAGGGGCTCGGGGTGAAAAACTGTTTTTT. It yields the protein CASSLAGARGEKLFF.

This chain connects TRBV30 to TRBJ2-5; D could derive from TRBD1 or TRBD2 (5 bases each). CDR1 and CDR2 (germline): GTSNPN, SVGIG (reference sequence). The V end lost 7 bases, the J end lost 4 bases, and 25 bases lay between the germline ends. The CDR3 spans 16 residues. The CDR3 bases are TGTGCCTTGTCCTCCGACTCGCAGGGACCAGGAGAGACCCAGTACTTC. Its translation: CALSSDSQGPGETQYF.

The count of this clone is one. This chain connects TRBV19 to TRBJ1-1, with TRBD1 matching over 8 bases. CDR3 size: 14 residues. Germline V gene data show CDR1 as LNHDA and CDR2 as SQIVND (reference sequence). V shed 2 bases and J 5 bases; nucleotides not matched to a gene: 4. CDR3 in DNA: TGTGCCAGTAGTATACTACAGGGGGGGACTGAAGCTTTCTTT. Translating it yields CASSILQGGTEAFF.

The sample holds a few counts of this clone. This sequence joins TRBV6-5 and TRBJ1-1; TRBD1 matches at 9 bases. The J segment lost 7 bases and the V segment lost 6 bases, leaving 9 bases of the junction unmatched. CDR1 is MNHEY and CDR2 is SVGAGI in the germline V gene. The CDR3 is 14 residues long. The CDR3, as DNA: TGTGCCAGCAGAACAGTAAGACAGGGGGATGAAGCTTTCTTT. Its protein product is CASRTVRQGDEAFF.